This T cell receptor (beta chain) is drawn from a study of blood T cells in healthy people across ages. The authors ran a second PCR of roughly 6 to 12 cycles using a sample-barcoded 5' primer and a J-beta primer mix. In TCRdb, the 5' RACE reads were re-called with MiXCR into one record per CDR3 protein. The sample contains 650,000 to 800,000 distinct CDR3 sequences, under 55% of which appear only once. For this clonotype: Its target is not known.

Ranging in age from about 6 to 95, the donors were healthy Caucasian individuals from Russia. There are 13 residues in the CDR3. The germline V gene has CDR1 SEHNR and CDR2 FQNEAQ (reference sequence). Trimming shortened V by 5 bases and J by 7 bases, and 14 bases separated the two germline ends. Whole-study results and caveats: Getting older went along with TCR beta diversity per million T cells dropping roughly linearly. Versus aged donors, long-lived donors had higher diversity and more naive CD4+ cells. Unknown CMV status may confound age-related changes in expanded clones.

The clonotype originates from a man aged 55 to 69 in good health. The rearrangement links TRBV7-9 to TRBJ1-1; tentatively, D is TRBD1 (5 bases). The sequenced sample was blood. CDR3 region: CASSIGGSIEAFF. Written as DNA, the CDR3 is TGTGCCAGCAGCATCGGGGGAAGTATTGAAGCTTTCTTT.